What follows is one TCR beta chain and its context. This sample was taken from a study of control samples from healthy donors and cancer patients. TCRdb keeps only in-frame clones here, not all; method: immunoSEQ multiplex PCR. The sample carries about 130,000 clones, approximately 90% recorded once. Germline assignment: CDR1 KGHSH and CDR2 LQKENI. V was clipped by 5 bases and J by 3 bases, with 12 bases between them. CDR3 length: 14 amino acids. The sequencing input was blood. The genes are TRBV18 and TRBJ2-3, with D perhaps matching TRBD1 (5 bases). The sequence was obtained from a man in his forties in good health. CDR3 coding DNA: TGTGCCAGCTCATCACAGGTGGGGACAGATACGCAGTATTTT. This encodes CASSSQVGTDTQYF.